The 17 T cell receptor beta chains presented below share a single source sample, sequenced in a study of cytomegalovirus exposure and HLA in healthy donors (dated 2017 in TCRdb). Library method: the immunoSEQ multiplex PCR assay. TCRdb limited this immuneACCESS table to in-frame rearrangements with V and J called. A share of clones is missing; checked studies link under half to unresolved V genes, and the rest is unexplained. The sample yields under 200,000 clones; 91% were counted once. Together, the top ten hold 3% of the sample. Sequencing was performed on PBMCs. The source is a woman under 30 in good health and CMV-seropositive.

Only one count was recorded for this clone. The chain has TRBV10-2 and TRBJ2-1, with 9 bases identical to TRBD2. Trimming took 2 bases from V and 9 from J; bases not matched to a gene: 5. CDR1 WSHSY and CDR2 SAAADI come from the germline V gene. The CDR3 runs to 14 residues. The CDR3 bases are TGCGCCAGCAGTGAGGCGGGGGGGCCGGGTGAGCAGTTCTTC. It codes for CASSEAGGPGEQFF.

This chain connects TRBV2 to TRBJ1-2, with no clear D. This CDR3 has 13 residues. Germline V gene data show CDR1 as SNHLY and CDR2 as FYNNEI. The V end was cut by 10 bases, the J end by 8 bases, with 20 bases between. Written as DNA, the CDR3 is TGTGCCAACGACTGGGGAGACGTGTCGGGCTACACCTTC. Its translation: CANDWGDVSGYTF.

V gene TRBV30 combines with J gene TRBJ1-2; D uncertain. V was pared by 0 bases and J by 4 bases, with 15 bases between. In germline, CDR1 is GTSNPN, CDR2 SVGIG (reference sequence). This CDR3 comprises 15 residues. CDR3 in amino acids: CAWSVRLTSFYGYTF. In DNA form, the CDR3 reads TGTGCCTGGAGTGTGAGGTTAACATCCTTCTATGGCTACACCTTC.

CDR3 DNA: TGTGCCAGCAGCCCCTGGGGCTCCCGGTCATACAATGAGCAGTTCTTC. It specifies CASSPWGSRSYNEQFF. The rearrangement links TRBV9 to TRBJ2-1; maybe TRBD1 (5 bases). CDR1 SGDLS and CDR2 YYNGEE come from the germline V gene. This CDR3 has 16 amino acids. The V end was cut by 4 bases, the J end by 4 bases, with 18 bases between.

The V call is TRBV7-9, the J call TRBJ2-6; maybe TRBD2 (5 bases). The CDR3 has 16 residues. Germline V lookup: CDR1 SEHNR, CDR2 FQNEAQ (reference sequence). V lost 2 bases and J 0 bases, leaving 8 bases between the germline ends. This CDR3 reads CASSLRGVSGANVLTF. The CDR3 nucleotides are TGTGCCAGCAGCTTACGGGGAGTCTCTGGGGCCAACGTCCTGACTTTC.

This clone was found a few times. This rearrangement joins TRBV2 to TRBJ2-1; possibly TRBD2 for D (6 bases). Trimming stripped 5 bases from V and 3 bases from J, with 8 bases between. Germline CDR1 is SNHLY and CDR2 is FYNNEI. This CDR3 has 13 residues. The chain's CDR3 is CASSQDYYNEQFF. In DNA, the CDR3 is TGTGCCAGCAGTCAGGACTACTACAATGAGCAGTTCTTC. The variable domain in full, with the rest retrieved from reference TRBV2 and TRBJ2-1, is EPEVTQTPSHQVTQMGQEVILRCVPISNHLYFYWYRQILGQKVEFLVSFYNNEISEKSEIFDDQFSVERPDGSNFTLKIRSTKLEDSAMYFCASSQDYYNEQFFGPGTRLTVL.

This chain uses TRBV18 with TRBJ2-3; weak D call: TRBD2 (6 bases). V was pared by 5 bases and J by 6 bases, with 18 bases between. Germline CDR1 and CDR2: KGHSH and LQKENI. The CDR3 is 15 residues long. DNA of the CDR3: TGTGCCAGCTCAAGTGGACTACCGCCCCTCGATACGCAGTATTTT. It encodes CASSSGLPPLDTQYF.

V usage is TRBV6-1 and J usage is TRBJ2-2; tentative D call: TRBD2 (5 bases). The CDR3 has 15 residues. The germline V gene encodes CDR1 MNHNS and CDR2 SASEGT. V was cut by 6 bases and J by 5 bases, with 16 bases left in between. The CDR3 nucleotides read TGTGCCAGCAGAGGTACCGCGGACTGGACCGGGGAGCTGTTTTTT. Encoded protein: CASRGTADWTGELFF.

This clone was counted once. The rearrangement joins TRBV27 to TRBJ1-6; TRBD1 might be the D (5 bases). The V gene lost 6 bases and the J gene lost 9 bases, with 18 bases spanning the gap. Per germline, CDR1 MNHEY and CDR2 SMNVEV (reference sequence). The CDR3 has 15 amino acids. The CDR3 nucleotides read TGTGCCAGCAGCCCTACCCGGCCCGGGGGTTCACCCCTCCACTTT. Its protein product is CASSPTRPGGSPLHF.

The chain uses TRBV19 and TRBJ2-5; 10 bases are shared with TRBD2. The CDR3 totals 20 residues. Germline CDR1 LNHDA, CDR2 SQIVND (reference sequence). V was pared by 5 bases and J by 7 bases, with 25 bases of the junction left unmatched. Written as DNA, the CDR3 is TGTGCCAGTAGTCGAGCCAGTGGGGCTAGCGGGAGATCAGCGGTAGTGACCCAGTACTTC. Translation gives CASSRASGASGRSAVVTQYF. The full variable domain, in which reference TRBV19 and TRBJ2-5 provide the parts outside the CDR3, is DGGITQSPKYLFRKEGQNVTLSCEQNLNHDAMYWYRQDPGQGLRLIYYSQIVNDFQKGDIAEGYSVSREKKESFPLTVTSAQKNPTAFYLCASSRASGASGRSAVVTQYFGPGTRLLVL.

V is TRBV7-3 and J is TRBJ2-2; 10 nucleotides match TRBD2. With 3 bases clipped from V and 5 bases from J, the junction kept 6 bases outside the gene matches. The CDR3 consists of 16 residues. The germline V gene has CDR1 SGHTA and CDR2 FQGTGA. CDR3 sequence: CASSFTSGTGTGELFF. CDR3 nucleotides: TGTGCCAGCAGCTTTACTAGCGGGACAGGTACCGGGGAGCTGTTTTTT.

The chain is built from TRBV4-1 and TRBJ2-2; 7 bases are shared with TRBD2. The germline CDR1 and CDR2 sequences are MGHRA and YSYEKL. J lost 3 bases, V lost 0 bases, and 4 bases had no gene match. This CDR3 region has 16 residues. The CDR3 sequence is CASSQEGRVDTGELFF. Here the CDR3 DNA reads TGCGCCAGCAGCCAAGAAGGGAGGGTGGACACCGGGGAGCTGTTTTTT.

This chain uses TRBV5-8 with TRBJ1-1; a weak D match, TRBD1 (5 bases). The CDR3 length is 15 residues. CDR1 SGHTS and CDR2 YDEGEE come from the germline V gene. The germline V and J ends were trimmed by 5 bases and 4 bases, with 18 bases remaining between them. The CDR3 nucleotides are TGTGCCAGCAGGACGGGACTCTTACCAGCCACTGAAGCTTTCTTT. Its translation is CASRTGLLPATEAFF.

The chain carries TRBV10-3 and TRBJ1-5; D uncertain. With 8 bases removed from V and 7 bases from J, the gap between germline ends came to 12 bases. This CDR3 has 12 residues. CDR1 is ENHRY and CDR2 is SYGVKD in the germline V gene. CDR3 in DNA: TGTGCCATCTGGAGGGAGGTACAGCCCCAGCATTTT. Translating it yields CAIWREVQPQHF.

The chain employs TRBV28 and TRBJ1-5; TRBD1 matches at 9 bases. Germline CDR1 reads MDHEN; CDR2 reads SYDVKM. V was clipped by 1 base and J by 6 bases; unmatched bases: 10. This CDR3 is built from 17 residues. Here the CDR3 reads CASSLLGTGKRGQPQHF. In DNA, the CDR3 is TGTGCCAGCAGTTTATTGGGGACAGGGAAAAGAGGTCAGCCCCAGCATTTT. The complete variable domain, with remaining parts taken from reference TRBV28 and TRBJ1-5, reads DVKVTQSSRYLVKRTGEKVFLECVQDMDHENMFWYRQDPGLGLRLIYFSYDVKMKEKGDIPEGYSVSREKKERFSLILESASTNQTSMYLCASSLLGTGKRGQPQHFGDGTRLSIL.

The chain joins TRBV27 to TRBJ2-4; the D gene is possibly TRBD2 (6 bases). V gave up 2 bases and J gave up 8 bases, with 13 bases separating them. Germline V gives CDR1 MNHEY, CDR2 SMNVEV (reference sequence). This CDR3 is 14 amino acids long. CDR3 protein: CASSLGTYGDIQYF. CDR3 DNA sequence: TGTGCCAGCAGTTTAGGGACTTATGGGGACATTCAGTACTTC.

The rearrangement links TRBV2 to TRBJ2-5; TRBD2 matches 10 bases. This CDR3 is 14 amino acids long. V dropped 5 bases and J dropped 4; count of bases not matched to a gene: 4. The germline CDR1 and CDR2 sequences are SNHLY and FYNNEI. The CDR3 DNA follows: TGTGCCAGCAGTTCTAGCGGGGGTGGAGAGACCCAGTACTTC. It specifies CASSSSGGGETQYF.